This TCR beta chain was sequenced during a study of control samples from healthy donors and cancer patients. Libraries were prepared by immunoSEQ multiplex PCR; TCRdb keeps only in-frame clonotypes and omits some of them. The repertoire holds just under 80,000 clones, with about 90% as singletons. Trimming shortened V by 0 bases and J by 4 bases, and 14 bases separated the two germline ends. Germline CDR1 KGHDR, CDR2 SFDVKD. The CDR3 length is 16 residues. The clonotype originates from a woman aged 60-75 years with head and neck cancer. V is TRBV24-1 and J is TRBJ2-5; D ambiguous. Sample: PBMCs. The CDR3 bases are TGTGCCACCAGTGATTTGATTGATGACGGCAGAGAGACCCAGTACTTC. It encodes CATSDLIDDGRETQYF.